This T cell receptor (beta chain) was found in a study of T cell responses to AZD1222 COVID-19 vaccine. Concerning this clone itself: What it binds is not known.

General study findings and limits: Clonal diversity was possibly underestimated, and white British individuals and females predominated among donors.

Trimming took 7 bases from V and 6 from J; bases not matched to a gene: 4. Germline loops: CDR1 LNHDA, CDR2 SQIVND (reference sequence). The CDR3 extends over 14 amino acids. Profiled with immunoSEQ multiplex PCR; TCRdb holds only in-frame clones, not every one. In the table there are about 130,000 clones, 80% to 90% of which are singletons. This chain connects TRBV19 to TRBJ2-7, with 15 bases aligning to TRBD2. The sequenced sample was peripheral blood, obtained on day 0 of AZD1222 vaccination. This receptor was taken from an adult in good health. The CDR3 coding sequence is TGTGCCAGTAATCCGGGACTAGCGGGAGGCGAGCAGTACTTC. This sequence encodes CASNPGLAGGEQYF.